This TCR beta chain was captured in a study of T cell repertoires in cytomegalovirus infection. The CDR3 length is 11 residues. The V and J ends lost 4 bases and 3 bases respectively, with 4 bases between them. Germline assignment: CDR1 MNHEY and CDR2 SVGEGT. MiXCR, applied by TCRdb to the reads, yields one record per CDR3 protein. The table lists approximately 910,000 distinct CDR3 sequences, roughly 30% of them singletons, with around an eighth in the top ten. Of note for this clonotype: Its antigen is as yet unknown.

This receptor was identified in a human donor in good health (CMV status not recorded). Some clones in this sample may be carry-over from other donors' samples. The genes are TRBV6-2 or TRBV6-3 and TRBJ2-7; D not certain. The sample here was cultured CD8+ T cells from PBMCs, taken from culture after CMV antigen stimulation. The CDR3 DNA is TGTGCCAGCAGTTCCTTCTACGAGCAGTACGTC. As protein: CASSSFYEQYV.